The next 31 T cell receptor beta chains were all read from a single sample in a study of T cells after yellow fever vaccination. TCRdb itself ran the 5' RACE reads through MiXCR, one entry per CDR3 protein. The sample carries around 530,000 distinct CDR3 sequences, about 17% recorded once. Sequenced material: PBMCs, taken about 5 days after the first yellow fever vaccination. The origin of the receptors is a young man who received the YFV17D yellow fever vaccine.

This clonotype has more than one count but fewer than ten. The chain joins TRBV30 to TRBJ2-1; 10 bases line up with TRBD2. The CDR3 spans 14 residues. J lost 7 bases, V lost 0 bases, and 3 bases had no gene match. Germline CDR1 and CDR2: GTSNPN and SVGIG (reference sequence). CDR3: CAWSVAGGLNEQFF. Here the CDR3 DNA reads TGTGCCTGGAGTGTAGCGGGGGGGCTAAATGAGCAGTTCTTC.

A few counts support this clonotype. V gene TRBV9 combines with J gene TRBJ2-3; D gene unclear. The ends were cut back, 1 base at V and 3 bases at J, with 15 bases in the middle. Germline V CDR1 and CDR2: SGDLS, YYNGEE. The CDR3 is 16 amino acids. CDR3 residues: CASSVWSDSTTDTQYF. CDR3 coding DNA: TGTGCCAGCAGCGTATGGTCAGATTCGACTACAGATACGCAGTATTTT.

This clonotype has only a few counts. Here the CDR3 DNA reads TGTGCCAGCAGCGCCCAACCTCTCAGGCCAGATACGCAGTATTTT. Protein sequence: CASSAQPLRPDTQYF. The J gene is TRBJ2-3, the V gene TRBV9; no reliable D call. The V gene lost 3 bases and the J gene lost 4 bases, with 15 bases spanning the gap. CDR3 size: 15 residues. Germline CDR1 and CDR2: SGDLS and YYNGEE.

V and J are TRBV20-1 and TRBJ1-1; perhaps TRBD1 as D (5 bases). Germline V gene data show CDR1 as DFQATT and CDR2 as SNEGSKA (reference sequence). Trimming left V 2 bases short and J 0 bases short, with 16 bases between. This CDR3 region has 16 residues. The CDR3 region is CSARRGWGEVNTEAFF. The CDR3 DNA reads as TGCAGTGCTAGACGCGGATGGGGGGAAGTGAACACTGAAGCTTTCTTT.

The CDR3 sequence: CASSFGVGNTEAFF. CDR3 in DNA: TGTGCCAGCAGCTTTGGGGTAGGGAACACTGAAGCTTTCTTT. The chain joins TRBV5-4 to TRBJ1-1, with D unresolved. V was shortened by 2 bases and J by 1 base, with 9 bases between the two germline ends. CDR3 length: 14 amino acids. In germline, CDR1 is SGHNT, CDR2 YYREEE (reference sequence).

The gene calls are TRBV12-3 or TRBV12-4 and TRBJ1-1; 7 bases map to TRBD1. Unmatched junction bases numbered 5, after V lost 5 bases and J lost 5 bases. This CDR3 has 13 amino acids. CDR3 nucleotide sequence: TGTGCCAGCAGTGGACAGGTCGGAACTGAAGCTTTCTTT. Translation: CASSGQVGTEAFF.

The chain joins TRBV20-1 to TRBJ2-1, with D possibly TRBD2 on 6 matching bases. Germline lookup yields CDR1 DFQATT and CDR2 SNEGSKA (reference sequence). CDR3 length: 14 amino acids. V was trimmed by 5 bases and J by 5 bases, leaving 16 bases between them. CDR3 loop: CSAWTGTGNNEQFF. The CDR3 nucleotides are TGCAGTGCTTGGACCGGGACTGGCAACAATGAGCAGTTCTTC.

V usage is TRBV7-9 and J usage is TRBJ1-5, with D hard to call. CDR3 length equals 13 residues. Germline CDR1 SEHNR, CDR2 FQNEAQ (reference sequence). V was clipped by 4 bases and J by 7 bases, with 11 bases between them. DNA of the CDR3: TGTGCCAGCAGCTCCGGCTGGGTGCAGCCCCAGCATTTT. It codes for CASSSGWVQPQHF.

In this sample, this clonotype turned up a few times. This chain links TRBV10-3 with TRBJ1-1; 7 positions agree with TRBD1. With 4 bases clipped from V and 1 base from J, the junction kept 6 bases outside the gene matches. This CDR3 spans 15 amino acids. Germline assignment: CDR1 ENHRY and CDR2 SYGVKD. The CDR3 nucleotides are TGTGCCATCAGTGGTGAGGGGGCGAGGAACACTGAAGCTTTCTTT. Amino acids: CAISGEGARNTEAFF.

The chain has TRBV6-5 and TRBJ1-2; no definite D call. Germline V lookup: CDR1 MNHEY, CDR2 SVGAGI. The ends were cut back, 5 bases at V and 0 bases at J, with 4 bases in the middle. CDR3 length equals 12 residues. The CDR3 nucleotides read TGTGCCAGCAGTCAGACTAACTATGGCTACACCTTC. Protein product: CASSQTNYGYTF.

This clonotype was counted only a few times. The rearrangement links TRBV18 to TRBJ1-3, with D uncertain. CDR1 and CDR2 from the germline V gene are KGHSH and LQKENI. The CDR3 length is 14 residues. V dropped 3 bases and J dropped 4 bases, with 10 bases sitting between them. CDR3 DNA sequence: TGTGCCAGCTCACCGGAGTCAGGAGGAAACACCATATATTTT. It yields the protein CASSPESGGNTIYF.

The chain employs TRBV3-1 and TRBJ2-5, with D possibly TRBD2 on 5 matching bases. The length of the CDR3 is 13 residues. Germline V gene lookup returns CDR1 LGHDT and CDR2 YNNKEL (reference sequence). The V end lost 7 bases, the J end lost 5 bases, and 14 bases lay between the germline ends. The CDR3 loop is CASKKATGETQYF. In nucleotides, the CDR3 is TGTGCCAGCAAAAAGGCGACGGGGGAGACCCAGTACTTC.

Only a few counts were recorded for this clonotype. The genes are TRBV7-2 and TRBJ2-1; perhaps TRBD1 as D (5 bases). This CDR3 comprises 13 residues. CDR1 and CDR2 (germline): SGHTA, FQGNSA. The V gene lost 1 base and the J gene lost 12 bases, with 13 bases spanning the gap. The CDR3 reads CASSLEGRQGQFF. As DNA, the CDR3 is TGTGCCAGCAGCTTAGAGGGTCGGCAGGGGCAGTTCTTC.

The chain is built from TRBV4-1 and TRBJ2-3; 8 bases map to TRBD1. This CDR3 region has 16 residues. CDR1 is MGHRA, CDR2 YSYEKL, per germline. After removal of 2 bases from V and 0 bases from J, the junction contained 4 bases not matched to a gene. The CDR3 coding sequence is TGCGCCAGCAGCCAACTAGACAGGGGAAGCACAGATACGCAGTATTTT. This sequence encodes CASSQLDRGSTDTQYF.

This clonotype has only a few counts. The chain is built from TRBV6-1 and TRBJ1-6, with D possibly being TRBD1 (5 bases). V shed 4 bases and J shed 6 bases, with 16 bases lying between them. This CDR3 contains 16 residues. Germline CDR1 reads MNHNS; CDR2 reads SASEGT. CDR3 in DNA: TGTGCCAGCAGTGGGCCGGACATCCCGGGTAATTCACCCCTCCACTTT. Translated, it gives CASSGPDIPGNSPLHF.

This chain uses TRBV3-1 with TRBJ2-7; D might be TRBD1 (5 bases). Between the trimmed V and J ends, which lost 3 bases and 2 bases, there was a span of 14 bases. Germline lookup yields CDR1 LGHDT and CDR2 YNNKEL (reference sequence). The CDR3 contains 15 residues. Written as DNA, the CDR3 is TGTGCCAGCAGCCAGGACATTTCGACTGCCTACGAGCAGTACTTC. Translating gives CASSQDISTAYEQYF.

This clonotype was counted once. The chain recombines TRBV4-1 with TRBJ1-3; TRBD1 might be the D (5 bases). Trimming shortened V by 4 bases and J by 2 bases, and 24 bases separated the two germline ends. The CDR3 consists of 19 residues. Per the germline V gene, CDR1 is MGHRA and CDR2 is YSYEKL. The CDR3 loop reads CASSRQPPWGVEAGNTIYF. The CDR3 nucleotides are TGCGCCAGCAGCCGGCAACCACCATGGGGGGTCGAGGCTGGAAACACCATATATTTT.

This clonotype was found a few times. This chain uses TRBV11-2 with TRBJ1-1, with unresolved D. The CDR3 spans 11 residues. Germline V gene data show CDR1 as SGHAT and CDR2 as FQNNGV. Trimming stripped 1 base from V and 7 bases from J, with 4 bases between. CDR3 protein: CASSLVREAFF. The CDR3 DNA follows: TGTGCCAGCAGCTTAGTCCGTGAAGCTTTCTTT.

This clonotype was counted between two and nine times. The V gene is TRBV18, the J gene TRBJ2-2; possible D gene TRBD2, 5 bases. This CDR3 contains 16 residues. CDR1 KGHSH and CDR2 LQKENI come from the germline V gene. Trimming pared 0 bases from V and 3 bases from J, leaving 11 bases between. The CDR3 region has the DNA TGTGCCAGCTCACCACCGAGCGGCGCCGACACCGGGGAGCTGTTTTTT. Translated: CASSPPSGADTGELFF.

The chain uses TRBV5-1 and TRBJ1-5; D gene ambiguous. V gave up 0 bases and J gave up 3 bases, with 10 bases separating them. This CDR3 contains 15 residues. CDR1 is SGHRS and CDR2 is YFSETQ in the germline V gene. In nucleotides, the CDR3 is TGCGCCAGCAGCTTGGCCGGTCGACCCAATCAGCCCCAGCATTTT. Translated: CASSLAGRPNQPQHF.

There are a few counts of this clonotype. This rearrangement joins TRBV7-9 to TRBJ1-1; possibly TRBD1 for D (6 bases). CDR3 size: 13 residues. V was pared by 1 base and J by 10 bases, with 13 bases between. Germline CDR1 is SEHNR and CDR2 is FQNEAQ (reference sequence). CDR3: CASSLDGGTSAFF. DNA for the CDR3: TGTGCCAGCAGCTTAGATGGGGGGACATCAGCTTTCTTT.

The V gene is TRBV2, the J gene TRBJ2-1; 9 bases map to TRBD1. This CDR3 has 13 residues. V was clipped by 6 bases and J by 9 bases; unmatched bases: 6. Per germline, CDR1 SNHLY and CDR2 FYNNEI. The CDR3 protein is CASSLQGAVEQFF. Written as DNA, the CDR3 is TGTGCCAGCAGCTTACAGGGGGCGGTTGAGCAGTTCTTC. The whole variable domain, filled in from reference TRBV2 and TRBJ2-1, reads EPEVTQTPSHQVTQMGQEVILRCVPISNHLYFYWYRQILGQKVEFLVSFYNNEISEKSEIFDDQFSVERPDGSNFTLKIRSTKLEDSAMYFCASSLQGAVEQFFGPGTRLTVL.

V is TRBV10-3 and J is TRBJ2-3; D unclear. This CDR3 region has 14 residues. Trimming stripped 4 bases from V and 2 bases from J, with 10 bases between. The germline V gene encodes CDR1 ENHRY and CDR2 SYGVKD. In DNA, the CDR3 is TGTGCCATCAGTGGGGCTAGGTCCACAGATACGCAGTATTTT. Translation: CAISGARSTDTQYF.

This clonotype was seen at least ten times. CDR3 in DNA: TGCGCCAGCAGCTTGCTGGGGTCGGAGACCCAGTACTTC. Protein: CASSLLGSETQYF. This chain joins TRBV5-1 and TRBJ2-5, with D hard to call. V shed 1 base and J shed 5 bases, with 9 bases lying between them. Germline V gene lookup returns CDR1 SGHRS and CDR2 YFSETQ. The CDR3 is 13 residues long.

The V and J genes are TRBV20-1 and TRBJ1-1; 10 bases agree with TRBD1. The CDR3 spans 15 residues. Germline V lookup: CDR1 DFQATT, CDR2 SNEGSKA (reference sequence). V lost 4 bases, J lost 5 bases, and 10 bases stayed unmatched. Here the CDR3 reads CSATHQGQGITEAFF. CDR3 nucleotide sequence: TGCAGTGCTACCCACCAGGGACAGGGGATAACTGAAGCTTTCTTT.

Ten or more counts support this clonotype. The chain carries TRBV7-9 and TRBJ1-1; weak D call: TRBD1 (6 bases). The CDR3 is 11 residues long. Germline values: CDR1 SEHNR, CDR2 FQNEAQ (reference sequence). The V and J ends lost 5 bases and 8 bases respectively, with 9 bases between them. In nucleotides, the CDR3 is TGTGCCAGCAGCCTCGACAGGGAAGCTTTCTTT. Its translation: CASSLDREAFF.

The CDR3 is CASSQERWGRTEAFF. The CDR3 bases are TGCGCCAGCAGCCAAGAGAGATGGGGGAGAACTGAAGCTTTCTTT. V and J are TRBV4-1 and TRBJ1-1; maybe TRBD1 (5 bases). The CDR3 has 15 residues. V was pared by 0 bases and J by 5 bases, with 13 bases between. From germline, CDR1 is MGHRA and CDR2 YSYEKL.

The chain combines TRBV7-2 with TRBJ2-1; the match to TRBD2 covers 13 bases. Germline trimming cut 5 bases from V and 3 bases from J; bases unmatched to any gene: 7. Germline CDR1 and CDR2: SGHTA and FQGNSA. This CDR3 is 17 amino acids long. The DNA for the CDR3 is TGTGCCAGCAGCCCTGAACTAGCGGGGGGGAGCTACAATGAGCAGTTCTTC. Translated, it gives CASSPELAGGSYNEQFF.

The V gene is TRBV11-2, the J gene TRBJ2-5; TRBD1 aligns across 7 bases. CDR1 SGHAT and CDR2 FQNNGV come from the germline V gene. The junction had 18 bases not matched to a gene; V was cut back by 5 bases and J by 3 bases. This CDR3 contains 18 residues. CDR3 bases: TGTGCCAGCAGCCCCGGGACAGTGGGGCCAATACTGAAAGAGACCCAGTACTTC. Translated, it gives CASSPGTVGPILKETQYF.

This chain links TRBV20-1 with TRBJ2-6, with 7 bases fitting TRBD2. In germline, CDR1 is DFQATT, CDR2 SNEGSKA (reference sequence). J gave up 0 bases and V 4 bases, and 12 bases lay outside the gene matches. This CDR3 region has 18 residues. The CDR3 region is CSATGGSGGRSGANVLTF. The CDR3, as DNA: TGCAGTGCTACCGGGGGGTCGGGGGGACGCTCTGGGGCCAACGTCCTGACTTTC.

This clonotype has more than one count but fewer than ten. The chain uses TRBV20-1 and TRBJ2-1; 9 nucleotides align to TRBD2. V dropped 4 bases and J dropped 4; count of bases not matched to a gene: 8. The CDR3 has 15 amino acids. The germline V gene encodes CDR1 DFQATT and CDR2 SNEGSKA (reference sequence). The CDR3 bases are TGCAGTGCTACTGAAGCGGGGGGCGGTTACAATGAGCAGTTCTTC. Its protein product is CSATEAGGGYNEQFF.